This T cell receptor (beta chain) originates from a study of T-cell reconstitution after alpha-beta-depleted transplantation in children. This clonotype has ten or more counts. Germline CDR1 and CDR2: MNHEY and SVGAGI. The CDR3 is 14 amino acids. Trimming pared 2 bases from V and 2 bases from J, leaving 10 bases between. Construction of the TCRbeta library involved unique molecular identifiers. MiXCR, applied by TCRdb to the PCR reads, yields one record per CDR3 protein. Of about 110,000 distinct CDR3 sequences in the sample, under 25% are singletons; the top ten hold roughly a tenth. The source is a male patient aged 2 to 10 who had a stem cell transplant for chronic granulomatous disease, so the T cells may come from the graft donor. The input for sequencing was PBMCs, mostly from graft donor cells, taken 180 days after TCRalphabeta/CD19-depleted stem cell transplant. The gene calls are TRBV6-5 and TRBJ2-7, with D possibly being TRBD2 (6 bases). CDR3 sequence: CASSYGGKTYEQYF. The CDR3, as DNA: TGTGCCAGCAGTTACGGAGGGAAGACCTACGAGCAGTACTTC.